Listed below are T cell receptor beta chains from one sample, sequenced in a study of CXCR3-negative and CXCR3-positive naive CD8 T cells. TCRdb re-analyzed the 5' RACE reads; it lists each CDR3 protein once, without DNA. Across around 60,000 distinct CDR3 sequences, the top ten clones capture 0.53% of the sample. The sequencing input was naive CXCR3+ CD8+ T cells from blood. These receptor sequences come from a human donor in good health. Some clones in this sample may be carry-over from other donors' samples. Each CDR3 is given with its conserved first and last residue.

TRBJ2-7	TRBV27	CASRLAGTGEYEQYF
TRBJ1-1	TRBV20-1	CSAQQNTEAFF
TRBJ2-5	TRBV27	CASHSEQGLRETQYF
TRBJ2-3	TRBV24-1	CATSADGGGIDTQYF
TRBJ2-7	TRBV7-3	CASSTNGGEQYF
TRBJ2-3	TRBV12-3/TRBV12-4	CASSSYLSTDTQYF
TRBJ2-1	TRBV7-9	CASSLGETSGSGPYNEQFF
TRBJ2-7	TRBV29-1	CSVEVRGTGEQYF
TRBJ2-2	TRBV2	CASRARGATGELFF
TRBJ1-3	TRBV29-1	CSVDEADTIYF
TRBJ2-7	TRBV27	CASSHLGGASSYEQYF
TRBJ1-4	TRBV5-5	CASSRQPGQAVTNEKLFF
TRBJ2-4	TRBV21-1	CASSKGGGNIQYF
TRBJ2-5	TRBV28	CASSPMTETQETQYF
TRBJ2-3	TRBV29-1	CSVVFVDYDTDTQYF
TRBJ2-1	TRBV15	CATRPSGGPSYNEQFF
TRBJ1-2	TRBV7-8	CASSLSENSYSYGYTF
TRBJ1-5	TRBV28	CASSPDSPERPQHF
TRBJ1-6	TRBV25-1	CASEPEYPYNSPLHF
TRBJ2-3	TRBV12-3/TRBV12-4	CASSPPFAFTDTQYF
TRBJ1-1	TRBV29-1	CSADPYIKRGMGPHFMNTEAFF
TRBJ2-1	TRBV4-3	CASSQDWVGYNEQFF
TRBJ2-1	TRBV27	CASSSHLGGYNEQFF
TRBJ2-1	TRBV27	CASSLMMSLSGNEQFF
TRBJ1-1	TRBV6-2/TRBV6-3	CASSRNLLQGNAEAFF
TRBJ2-7	TRBV3-1	CASSQLHRNEQYF
TRBJ2-5	TRBV28	CASRSQGRGDRETQYF
TRBJ1-5	TRBV29-1	CSVGGGPNQPQHF
TRBJ2-1	TRBV7-2	CASSSHGGPGNEQFF
TRBJ1-2	TRBV27	CASSSTGDYGYTF
TRBJ2-1	TRBV6-2/TRBV6-3	CASSSSGGWGEQFF
TRBJ2-3	TRBV29-1	CSVEGSGTDTQYF
TRBJ2-7	TRBV7-9	CASSLDLSYEQYF
TRBJ2-1	TRBV1	CTSSPPTDRGAPPGNEQFF
TRBJ2-5	TRBV28	CASSKPLEGTRETQYF
TRBJ2-2	TRBV4-3	CASTTGLAGVPGELFF
TRBJ2-5	TRBV7-3	CASKPSGGAGETQYF
TRBJ2-2	TRBV7-9	CASTGGLENTGELFF
TRBJ1-4	TRBV12-3/TRBV12-4	CASSMWDVMSLQKLFF
TRBJ2-2	TRBV29-1	CSVVEAGTENTGELFF
TRBJ2-2	TRBV15	CATSREEGHGTGALWDTGELFF
TRBJ2-3	TRBV27	CASSTTEDRSTDTQYF
TRBJ1-1	TRBV6-6	CASSFSSTNTEAFF
TRBJ1-1	TRBV7-9	CASSPAGDTEAFF
TRBJ2-1	TRBV29-1	CSPGIANEQFF
TRBJ2-1	TRBV29-1	CSVEHPGEGNEQFF
TRBJ1-1	TRBV4-2	CASSLPPEGTEAFF
TRBJ2-7	TRBV2	CASSEPTGGEQYF
TRBJ2-5	TRBV2	CASSEVTGRETQYF
TRBJ2-7	TRBV7-2	CASSTQTRGGTPGEQYF
TRBJ1-2	TRBV2	CACRGASLVNYGYTF
TRBJ2-1	TRBV9	CASSAPPGLPEQFF
TRBJ2-1	TRBV20-1	CSARDLGQGANEQFF
TRBJ2-5	TRBV7-2	CASTGGGGETQYF